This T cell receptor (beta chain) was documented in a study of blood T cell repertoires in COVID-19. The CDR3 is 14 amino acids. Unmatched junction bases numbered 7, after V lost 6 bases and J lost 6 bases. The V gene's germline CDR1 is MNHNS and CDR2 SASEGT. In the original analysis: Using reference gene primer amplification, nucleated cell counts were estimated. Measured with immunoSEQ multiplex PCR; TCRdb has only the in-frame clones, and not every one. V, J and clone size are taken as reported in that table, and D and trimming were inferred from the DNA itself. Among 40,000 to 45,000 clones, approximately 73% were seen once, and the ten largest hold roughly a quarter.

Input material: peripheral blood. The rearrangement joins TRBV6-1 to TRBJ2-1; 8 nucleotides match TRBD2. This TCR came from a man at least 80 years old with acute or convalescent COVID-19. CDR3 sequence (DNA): TGTGCCAGCAGCCAAACGGGGGGGGCCAATGAGCAGTTCTTC. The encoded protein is CASSQTGGANEQFF.